Presented here are 7 T cell receptor beta chains from one specimen sequenced in a study of PD-L1 blockade in urothelial cancer. This table comes from immunoSEQ multiplex PCR, and its TCRdb copy is limited to in-frame clones, with some not included. The table includes around 62,000 clones, 88% detected once. Time point indicated: peripheral blood 6 weeks after treatment start. Material: PBMCs, obtained around atezolizumab (anti-PD-L1) treatment. Every receptor here comes from a man aged 55 to 70 with urothelial cancer.

The chain combines TRBV5-1 with TRBJ2-2; no clear D. The CDR3 covers 13 residues. The germline gives CDR1 SGHRS, CDR2 YFSETQ. Trimming took 9 bases from V and 3 from J, leaving 12 bases between them. CDR3 in DNA: TGCGCCACCACTGAAGATGACACCGGGGAGCTGTTTTTT. Translated, it gives CATTEDDTGELFF. Looking up the rest from reference TRBV5-1 and TRBJ2-2 gives the full variable domain: KAGVTQTPRYLIKTRGQQVTLSCSPISGHRSVSWYQQTPGQGLQFLFEYFSETQRNKGNFPGRFSGRQFSNSRSEMNVSTLELGDSALYLCATTEDDTGELFFGEGSRLTVL.

This rearrangement joins TRBV7-6 to TRBJ2-4; the D gene is possibly TRBD1 (5 bases). V lost 1 base and J lost 0, with 13 bases in between. CDR1 and CDR2 from the germline V gene are SGHVS and FNYEAQ. CDR3 length equals 17 residues. CDR3 protein: CASSLGALRGAKNIQYF. CDR3 bases: TGTGCCAGCAGCTTAGGGGCTCTTAGGGGAGCCAAAAACATTCAGTACTTC. Combining the CDR3 with reference TRBV7-6 and TRBJ2-4 gives the whole variable domain GAGVSQSPRYKVTKRGQDVALRCDPISGHVSLYWYRQALGQGPEFLTYFNYEAQQDKSGLPNDRFSAERPEGSISTLTIQRTEQRDSAMYRCASSLGALRGAKNIQYFGAGTRLSVL.

The chain employs TRBV5-4 and TRBJ2-2; the D gene is possibly TRBD1 (5 bases). The CDR3 totals 14 residues. Germline V gives CDR1 SGHNT, CDR2 YYREEE (reference sequence). V lost 4 bases and J 1 base, leaving 8 bases between the germline ends. CDR3 coding DNA: TGTGCCAGCAGCAAGGACATGAACACCGGGGAGCTGTTTTTT. Protein product: CASSKDMNTGELFF.

This chain connects TRBV14 to TRBJ1-2; D not certain. Germline CDR1 is SGHDN and CDR2 is FVKESK. There are 14 residues in the CDR3. The V end was cut by 4 bases, the J end by 8 bases, with 17 bases between. The CDR3 spells CASSPETVGGGYTF. Written as DNA, the CDR3 is TGTGCCAGCAGCCCGGAAACAGTCGGTGGCGGCTACACCTTC. Complete variable domain (other parts from reference TRBV14 and TRBJ1-2): EAGVTQFPSHSVIEKGQTVTLRCDPISGHDNLYWYRRVMGKEIKFLLHFVKESKQDESGMPNNRFLAERTGGTYSTLKVQPAELEDSGVYFCASSPETVGGGYTFGSGTRLTVV.

This chain joins TRBV2 and TRBJ1-1, with D hard to call. This CDR3 comprises 13 residues. Between the trimmed V and J ends, which lost 7 bases and 2 bases, there was a span of 11 bases. Per germline, CDR1 SNHLY and CDR2 FYNNEI. In DNA form, the CDR3 reads TGTGCCAGCAAGGTCACAGCTAACACTGAAGCTTTCTTT. Its translation is CASKVTANTEAFF. Combining the CDR3 with reference TRBV2 and TRBJ1-1 gives the whole variable domain EPEVTQTPSHQVTQMGQEVILRCVPISNHLYFYWYRQILGQKVEFLVSFYNNEISEKSEIFDDQFSVERPDGSNFTLKIRSTKLEDSAMYFCASKVTANTEAFFGQGTRLTVV.

The chain combines TRBV28 with TRBJ2-5; D might be TRBD1 (6 bases). CDR1 and CDR2 (germline): MDHEN, SYDVKM. Trimming removed 5 bases from V and 0 bases from J, with 13 bases in between. The CDR3 runs 15 residues. The CDR3 loop reads CASSLDRLYQETQYF. Written as DNA, the CDR3 is TGTGCCAGCAGTCTAGACAGGCTTTACCAAGAGACCCAGTACTTC.

V gene TRBV28 combines with J gene TRBJ2-3; no reliable D call. CDR3 length: 13 amino acids. Germline V gene lookup returns CDR1 MDHEN and CDR2 SYDVKM. V gave up 5 bases and J gave up 2 bases, with 8 bases separating them. Here the CDR3 reads CASSHQSTDTQYF. Here the CDR3 DNA reads TGTGCCAGCAGTCATCAATCCACAGATACGCAGTATTTT.